The clone carrying this T cell receptor (beta chain) has just a few counts. CDR3 length equals 18 residues. Germline loops: CDR1 LGHDT, CDR2 YNNKEL (reference sequence). The sample is drawn from a study of tumor-infiltrating lymphocytes in oesophageal squamous cell carcinoma. TCRdb reanalysed the PCR reads using MiXCR and keeps one entry per CDR3 protein. The table has 15,000 to 25,000 distinct CDR3 sequences, roughly two fifths seen once. Sequenced material: esophageal tumor tissue. The rearrangement links TRBV3-1 to TRBJ2-7; 14 nucleotides line up with TRBD2. The J call may be incorrect, as the DNA end agrees better with TRBJ2-1. This TCR was sampled from a male donor with esophageal squamous cell carcinoma. The CDR3 loop reads CASSQDRTSGGLYNEQFF. CDR3 DNA: TGTGCCAGCAGCCAAGATCGGACTAGCGGGGGGTTATACAATGAGCAGTTCTTC.